This TCR beta chain is from a study of blood T cell repertoires in COVID-19. TCRdb's table, derived via immunoSEQ multiplex PCR, lists solely in-frame clones and lacks some. The sample has roughly 150,000 clones; approximately 90% are singletons. Material for sequencing was peripheral blood. This sequence originates from a human donor in a cohort sampled during active COVID-19.

The CDR3 nucleotides read TGTGCCAGCAGCCCGCGGACAGCTCCTTTGGTCGAGCAGTACTTC. It yields the protein CASSPRTAPLVEQYF. The chain carries TRBV7-8 and TRBJ2-7, with D perhaps TRBD1 (6 bases). CDR1 and CDR2 from the germline V gene are SGHVS and FQNEAQ. V was pared by 5 bases and J by 6 bases, with 20 bases between. This CDR3 comprises 15 residues.